This T cell receptor beta chain comes out of a study of Ad26.COV2.S vaccination and SARS-CoV-2 variants. General study points: An underestimation of total T cell responses may have resulted from the TCR breadth and depth analyses.

This clone was recorded only once. The antigen is unknown. The treatment here: around 19 received Ad26.COV2.S at low or high dose, single or two shots; about 5 received placebo; per-sample allocation not given. All samples were drawn on day 63, counting from the first vaccine or placebo injection. TCRdb's copy holds only in-frame clones and misses some; the assay was immunoSEQ multiplex PCR. The profile shows about 370,000 clones, 88% of them singletons. Germline assignment: CDR1 SEHNR and CDR2 FQNEAQ (reference sequence). V lost 5 bases, J lost 10 bases, and 13 bases stayed unmatched. The CDR3 length is 15 residues.

The sample here was peripheral blood, taken in a trial of Ad26.COV2.S vaccine versus placebo. V usage is TRBV7-9 and J usage is TRBJ1-1; TRBD1 matches 10 bases. This TCR was recovered from a person between 18 and 65 years old who received the Ad26.COV2.S COVID-19 vaccine or a placebo. CDR3 DNA: TGTGCCAGCAGCACCCCGGACAGGGGGGCTGGGGGAGCTTTCTTT. Residues: CASSTPDRGAGGAFF.